This paragraph covers one T cell receptor (beta chain) sequence. Antigen: not known. The sample comes from a study of metastatic and nonmetastatic thyroid tumors. Study-wide background: Repertoires from blood and tumor or nodule tissue of malignant and benign thyroid patients were compared.

Study results and limitations: Compared with benign nodules, malignant thyroid tumors were reported to have significantly higher TCR beta diversity in both blood and tumor.

Every patient underwent thyroid surgery untreated. TCRdb ran MiXCR on the PCR reads. The sample lists about 90,000 clones; around 9.2% were seen once. The sequenced material came from blood. The receptor was derived from a female donor with papillary thyroid cancer or a benign thyroid nodule (not recorded which). Some clones in this sample may be carry-over from other donors' samples.

CDR3 protein: CASSAQVTPANTGELFF. CDR3 bases: TGTGCCAGCAGCGCACAGGTCACCCCCGCGAACACCGGGGAGCTGTTTTTT. The J gene is TRBJ2-2, the V gene TRBV11-2; a possible D gene is TRBD1 (5 bases). CDR1 and CDR2 (germline): SGHAT, FQNNGV. V lost 5 bases, J lost 0 bases, and 16 bases lay in between. The CDR3 loop spans 17 amino acids.